This T cell receptor (beta chain) originates from a study of technical replicates of blood from a few donors. The CDR3 loop spans 16 amino acids. Germline V CDR1 and CDR2: MNHEY, SMNVEV (reference sequence). V lost 2 bases to trimming and J lost 1 base; unmatched junction nucleotides: 4. TCRdb's copy holds only in-frame clones and misses some; the assay was immunoSEQ multiplex PCR. The sample has about 73,000 clones, just over 90% seen once. What was sequenced was T cells isolated from PBMCs. The rearrangement links TRBV27 to TRBJ1-1; 10 bases align to TRBD1. The clonotype originates from a human donor in good health. The CDR3 nucleotides read TGTGCCAGCAGTTTAGACCGACAGGGGGCGAACACTGAAGCTTTCTTT. It specifies CASSLDRQGANTEAFF.